The T cell receptor beta chain under discussion was sequenced for a study of CD8 T cells in ankylosing spondylitis. This CDR3 has 13 residues. CDR1 is GTSNPN and CDR2 is SVGIG in the germline V gene (reference sequence). With 0 bases clipped from V and 4 bases from J, the junction kept 2 bases outside the gene matches. A single record per CDR3 protein comes from TCRdb applying MiXCR to the 5' RACE reads. The table records approximately 350,000 distinct CDR3 sequences, approximately 14% of them present only once. V gene TRBV30 combines with J gene TRBJ2-5; 7 bases are shared with TRBD2. This clonotype was sampled from a male donor with ankylosing spondylitis or in good health (not recorded which). Sample: blood, either unsorted or a sorted T cell fraction (not recorded which). CDR3 sequence reads: CAWSVERGETQYF. In nucleotides, the CDR3 is TGTGCCTGGAGTGTCGAGCGGGGAGAGACCCAGTACTTC.